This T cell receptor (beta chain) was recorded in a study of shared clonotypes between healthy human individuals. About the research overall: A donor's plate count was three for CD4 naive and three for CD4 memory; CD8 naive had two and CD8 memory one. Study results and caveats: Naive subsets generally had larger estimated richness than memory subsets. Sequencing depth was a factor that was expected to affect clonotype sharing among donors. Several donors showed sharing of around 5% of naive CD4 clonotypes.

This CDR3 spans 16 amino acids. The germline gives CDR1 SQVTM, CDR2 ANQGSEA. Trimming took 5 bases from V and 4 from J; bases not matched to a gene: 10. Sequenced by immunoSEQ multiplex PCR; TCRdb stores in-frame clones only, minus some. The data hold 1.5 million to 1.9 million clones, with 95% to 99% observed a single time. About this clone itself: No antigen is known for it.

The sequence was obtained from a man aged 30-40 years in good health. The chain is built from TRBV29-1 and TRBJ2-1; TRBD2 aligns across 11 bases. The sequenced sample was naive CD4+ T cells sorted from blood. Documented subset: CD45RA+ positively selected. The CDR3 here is CSVITAGTSGYNEQFF. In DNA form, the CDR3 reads TGCAGCGTTATTACCGCCGGGACTAGCGGATACAATGAGCAGTTCTTC.